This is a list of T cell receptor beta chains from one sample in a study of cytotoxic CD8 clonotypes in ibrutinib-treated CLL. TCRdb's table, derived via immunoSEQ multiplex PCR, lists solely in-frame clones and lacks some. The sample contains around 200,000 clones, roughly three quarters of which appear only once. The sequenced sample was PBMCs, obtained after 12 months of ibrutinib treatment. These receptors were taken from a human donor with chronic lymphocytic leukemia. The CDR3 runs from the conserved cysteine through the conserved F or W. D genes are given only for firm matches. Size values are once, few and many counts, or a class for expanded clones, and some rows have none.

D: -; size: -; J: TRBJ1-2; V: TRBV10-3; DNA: TGTGCCATCAGTGACGCTGGAGGGCGGAACTATGGCTACACCTTC; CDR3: CAISDAGGRNYGYTF
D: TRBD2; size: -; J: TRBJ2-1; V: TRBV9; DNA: TGTGCCAGCTCTCCTTCGGGTAGCGGGGCCCCCTACAATGAGCAGTTCTTC; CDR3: CASSPSGSGAPYNEQFF
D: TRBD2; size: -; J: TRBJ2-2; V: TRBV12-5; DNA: TGTGCTAGTGGTTCACTAGCGGGAGGGACCGGGGAGCTGTTTTTT; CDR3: CASGSLAGGTGELFF
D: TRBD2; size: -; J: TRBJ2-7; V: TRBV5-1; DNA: TGCGCCAGCAGCTTGGGCTTAGGTCCTAGCGGGGGATACGAGCAGTACTTC; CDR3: CASSLGLGPSGGYEQYF
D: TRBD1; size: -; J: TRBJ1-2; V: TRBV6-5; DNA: TGTGCCAGCAGTTATGGAGCCGGGACAGGGTCCGATGGCTACACCTTC; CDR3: CASSYGAGTGSDGYTF
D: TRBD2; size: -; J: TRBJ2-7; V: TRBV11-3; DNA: TGTGCCAGCAGCTTAGGTGGCGCGGGGGGCCGCTACGAGCAGTACTTC; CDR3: CASSLGGAGGRYEQYF
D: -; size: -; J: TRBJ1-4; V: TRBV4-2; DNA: TGTGCCAGCAGCCAAGTCGAGGGATCCGTAGTTAATGAAAAACTGTTTTTT; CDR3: CASSQVEGSVVNEKLFF
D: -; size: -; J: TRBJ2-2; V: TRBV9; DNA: TGTGCCAGCAGAAGACATGTCGGGGAGCTGTTTTTT; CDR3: CASRRHVGELFF
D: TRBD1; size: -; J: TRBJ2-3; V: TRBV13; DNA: TGTGCCAGCAGCCTAGACCGGACCACAGGGGGGTTTACAGATACGCAGTATTTT; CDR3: CASSLDRTTGGFTDTQYF
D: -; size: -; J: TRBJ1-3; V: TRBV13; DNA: TGTGCCAGCAGTGACGGTCTCTCTGGAAACACCATATATTTT; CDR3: CASSDGLSGNTIYF
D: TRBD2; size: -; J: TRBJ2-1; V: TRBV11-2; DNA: TGTGCCAGCAGTTATGAACCGGGACTAGCGGGACCGGGCAATGAGCAGTTCTTC; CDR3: CASSYEPGLAGPGNEQFF
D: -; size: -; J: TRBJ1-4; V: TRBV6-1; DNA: TGTGCCACCATAAGGGGCAGGGCGGCTAATGAAAAACTGTTTTTT; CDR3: CATIRGRAANEKLFF
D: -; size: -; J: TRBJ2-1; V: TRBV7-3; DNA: TGTGCCAGCAGCTTAGGGGCCAATGAGCAGTTCTTC; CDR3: CASSLGANEQFF
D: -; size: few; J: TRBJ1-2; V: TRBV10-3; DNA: TGTGCCATCAGTGACCGGGGATTCCTCTATGGCTACACCTTC; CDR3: CAISDRGFLYGYTF
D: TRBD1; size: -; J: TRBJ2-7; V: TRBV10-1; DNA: TGCGCCAGCAGTGGGCGCCCAGGGGGATTACTCTACGAGCAGTACTTC; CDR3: CASSGRPGGLLYEQYF
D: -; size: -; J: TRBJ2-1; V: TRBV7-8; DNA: TGTGCCAGCAGCTTAGTACAACCATCCAATGAGCAGTTCTTC; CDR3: CASSLVQPSNEQFF
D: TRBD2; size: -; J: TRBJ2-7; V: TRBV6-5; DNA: TGTGCCAGCCGGACTAGCGGGATCGGTGAGCAGTACTTC; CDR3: CASRTSGIGEQYF
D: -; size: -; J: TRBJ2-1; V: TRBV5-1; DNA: TGCGCCAGCAGCTTGGTCGGGGTCTCCTACAATGAGCAGTTCTTC; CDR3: CASSLVGVSYNEQFF
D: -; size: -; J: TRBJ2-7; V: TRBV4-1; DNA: TGCGCCAGCAGCCAAGAGGGGGGTTCCTACGAGCAGTACTTC; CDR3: CASSQEGGSYEQYF
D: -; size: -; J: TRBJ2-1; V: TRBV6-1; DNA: TGTGCCAGCAGGGAACGAAGTGGCAATGAGCAGTTCTTC; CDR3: CASRERSGNEQFF
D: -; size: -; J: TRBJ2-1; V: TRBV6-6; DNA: TGTGCCAGCAGGTCTGGGTACAATGAGCAGTTCTTC; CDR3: CASRSGYNEQFF
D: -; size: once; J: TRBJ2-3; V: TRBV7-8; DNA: TGTGCCAGCAGCTTATTACCCGGTGGCATTACAGATACGCAGTATTTT; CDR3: CASSLLPGGITDTQYF
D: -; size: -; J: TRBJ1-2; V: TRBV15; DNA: TGTGCCACCAGCCCAGAAGGGGCGGGGTATGGCTACACCTTC; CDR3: CATSPEGAGYGYTF
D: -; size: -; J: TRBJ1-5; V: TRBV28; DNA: TGTGCCAGCAGTTCAAGGTGGAGCAATCAGCCCCAGCATTTT; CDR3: CASSSRWSNQPQHF
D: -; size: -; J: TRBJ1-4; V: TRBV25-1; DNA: TGTGCCAGCAGTGAATATAGTGGGGCAACTAATGAAAAACTGTTTTTT; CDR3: CASSEYSGATNEKLFF
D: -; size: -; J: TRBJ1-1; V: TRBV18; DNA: TGTGCCAGCTCACGGGTTGGTGGCACTGAAGCTTTCTTT; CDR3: CASSRVGGTEAFF